The source of this T cell receptor (beta chain) is a study of identical twins. TCRdb processed the 5' RACE reads anew with MiXCR; each CDR3 protein has one entry. The sample lists fewer than 500,000 distinct CDR3 sequences, roughly 13% occurring once. A remark on this clonotype: The antigen is undetermined. Germline is not matched at one junction end, which may reflect a read error.

Germline lookup yields CDR1 MGHDK and CDR2 SYGVNS. The CDR3 sequence is 13 residues long. Whole-study results and caveats: The analysis was cross-sectional rather than longitudinal within donors.

The same specimen was also included in a second study, on yellow fever vaccine responses in identical twins.

The chain carries TRBV25-1 and TRBJ2-7; 9 bases are shared with TRBD1. The sample was CD4+ T cells sorted from blood. This sequence was found in a young woman in good health. In DNA, the CDR3 is TGTGCCAGTTCGGGACAGGGATCCTTCGAGCAGTACTTC. It codes for CASSGQGSFEQYF.